Following are 12 T cell receptor beta chains from one sample sequenced in a study of CD4 T cells in relation to SARS-CoV-2 and coronaviruses. The unexposed donors gave CD4+ T cells in about 2011-2018, prior to COVID-19. Only in-frame clones appear in the TCRdb table, and some are missing; sequencing was by immunoSEQ multiplex PCR. Of 68,000 or so clones in the sample, 85% to 95% were seen once. The sample comprised naive CD4+ T cells from PBMCs. Subset: naive CD4+ T cells isolated by negative enrichment. The source of these receptors is a human donor in good health.

This chain connects TRBV30 to TRBJ2-1, with TRBD2 identical over 7 bases. The CDR3 has 13 residues. J lost 2 bases, V lost 7 bases, and 5 bases had no gene match. Germline V lookup: CDR1 GTSNPN, CDR2 SVGIG (reference sequence). The CDR3 DNA follows: TGTGCCTCTAGGGAGGGACCCTACAATGAGCAGTTCTTC. Amino acid sequence: CASREGPYNEQFF.

The CDR3 DNA reads TGTGCCAGCTCACCGAGGCAGGGGGCAACAGATACGCAGTATTTT. Amino acids: CASSPRQGATDTQYF. The chain uses TRBV18 and TRBJ2-3; 8 bases are shared with TRBD1. Germline-derived CDR1 and CDR2 are KGHSH and LQKENI. V gave up 3 bases and J gave up 3 bases; unmatched junction bases: 5. This CDR3 contains 15 residues. Full variable domain (missing parts from reference TRBV18 and TRBJ2-3): NAGVMQNPRHLVRRRGQEARLRCSPMKGHSHVYWYRQLPEEGLKFMVYLQKENIIDESGMPKERFSAEFPKEGPSILRIQQVVRGDSAAYFCASSPRQGATDTQYFGPGTRLTVL.

This chain connects TRBV7-3 to TRBJ2-1; 7 bases match TRBD2. The CDR3 has 16 amino acids. With V trimmed by 2 bases and J by 3 bases, 7 bases remained unmatched. Germline CDR1 SGHTA, CDR2 FQGTGA. In nucleotides, the CDR3 is TGTGCCAGCAGCTTATCGGGCCTAGCGGACTACAATGAGCAGTTCTTC. It translates to CASSLSGLADYNEQFF.

The chain employs TRBV19 and TRBJ1-6, with unresolved D. Germline CDR1 reads LNHDA; CDR2 reads SQIVND (reference sequence). Trimming cost V 3 bases and J 8 bases, with 20 bases left between them. This CDR3 spans 17 amino acids. This CDR3 reads CASSINGGLSAYSPLHF. CDR3 sequence (DNA): TGTGCCAGTAGTATTAATGGCGGGCTCTCGGCTTATTCACCCCTCCACTTT.

This chain links TRBV2 with TRBJ2-3; 7 bases are a match to TRBD1. The ends lost 7 bases at V and 6 bases at J; junction bases unmatched: 13. Germline assignment: CDR1 SNHLY and CDR2 FYNNEI. The CDR3 runs to 15 residues. The CDR3 reads CASTQLQGSWDTQYF. CDR3 DNA: TGTGCCAGCACTCAGTTACAGGGGTCCTGGGATACGCAGTATTTT.

The chain employs TRBV2 and TRBJ2-7; D unclear. Trimming removed 8 bases at V and 1 base at J, with 9 bases between. CDR1 and CDR2 from the germline V gene are SNHLY and FYNNEI. There are 12 residues in the CDR3. The DNA for the CDR3 is TGTGCCAGCCTGAGATATTCCTACGAGCAGTACTTC. The encoded protein is CASLRYSYEQYF.

The chain joins TRBV7-2 to TRBJ2-5; the D call may be TRBD1 or TRBD2 (6 bases each). CDR3 size: 19 residues. From germline, CDR1 is SGHTA and CDR2 FQGNSA. The V end was cut by 2 bases, the J end by 2 bases, with 24 bases between. CDR3 coding DNA: TGTGCCAGCAGCTTATATGGACCCGGAGGGGGACTCACGCAAGAGACCCAGTACTTC. It codes for CASSLYGPGGGLTQETQYF.

This chain links TRBV19 with TRBJ1-5; D remains unclear. Trimming shortened V by 4 bases and J by 2 bases, and 9 bases separated the two germline ends. CDR1 and CDR2 (germline): LNHDA, SQIVND (reference sequence). There are 14 residues in the CDR3. The DNA of the CDR3 is TGTGCCAGTAGTAACGGCGGCGGCAATCAGCCCCAGCATTTT. It is translated as CASSNGGGNQPQHF. The variable domain in full, with the rest retrieved from reference TRBV19 and TRBJ1-5, is DGGITQSPKYLFRKEGQNVTLSCEQNLNHDAMYWYRQDPGQGLRLIYYSQIVNDFQKGDIAEGYSVSREKKESFPLTVTSAQKNPTAFYLCASSNGGGNQPQHFGDGTRLSIL.

This chain uses TRBV9 with TRBJ2-2, with a possible D match to TRBD2 (5 bases). Germline assignment: CDR1 SGDLS and CDR2 YYNGEE. V shed 7 bases and J shed 0 bases, with 16 bases lying between them. The CDR3 sequence is 16 residues long. The CDR3 DNA reads as TGTGCCAGCCGAAGCGGATTAGGCACGAACACCGGGGAGCTGTTTTTT. The encoded protein is CASRSGLGTNTGELFF.

This chain connects TRBV7-2 to TRBJ1-4; 9 bases align to TRBD1. The J segment lost 8 bases and the V segment lost 5 bases, leaving 6 bases of the junction unmatched. The CDR3 loop spans 14 amino acids. From germline, CDR1 is SGHTA and CDR2 FQGNSA. CDR3 sequence: CASSPQGAPEKLFF. The CDR3 DNA sequence: TGTGCCAGCAGCCCACAGGGGGCGCCGGAAAAACTGTTTTTT. The variable domain in full, completed from reference TRBV7-2 and TRBJ1-4, reads GAGVSQSPSNKVTEKGKDVELRCDPISGHTALYWYRQSLGQGLEFLIYFQGNSAPDKSGLPSDRFSAERTGGSVSTLTIQRTQQEDSAVYLCASSPQGAPEKLFFGSGTQLSVL.

This chain connects TRBV19 to TRBJ1-3; D unresolved. The V gene's germline CDR1 is LNHDA and CDR2 SQIVND (reference sequence). V lost 6 bases to trimming and J lost 0 bases, with 9 bases between them. This CDR3 region has 14 residues. CDR3: CASRPAYSGNTIYF. CDR3 nucleotide sequence: TGTGCCAGTAGGCCGGCCTACTCTGGAAACACCATATATTTT.

The chain couples TRBV5-4 to TRBJ2-1; a weak D match, TRBD2 (6 bases). The CDR3 has 14 residues. V lost 4 bases and J 4 bases, leaving 12 bases between the germline ends. Germline loops: CDR1 SGHNT, CDR2 YYREEE (reference sequence). The CDR3 reads CASSLPGSYNEQFF. CDR3 in DNA: TGTGCCAGCAGCCTTCCCGGGAGTTACAATGAGCAGTTCTTC.